Following are 10 T cell receptor beta chains from one sample sequenced in a study of CD8 T cells in ankylosing spondylitis. Each CDR3 protein gets one entry after TCRdb re-called the 5' RACE reads with MiXCR. The top ten hold under 40% of the sample, which has some 240,000 distinct CDR3 sequences, more than 15% seen once. Sequenced sample: blood, either unsorted or a sorted T cell fraction (not recorded which). These receptors originate from a male donor with ankylosing spondylitis or in good health (not recorded which).

This clonotype was seen a handful of times. The chain links TRBV14 to TRBJ2-1, with 12 bases identical to TRBD1. CDR3 length equals 18 residues. Germline V gene sequence: CDR1 SGHDN, CDR2 FVKESK. V shed 0 bases, J shed 8 bases, and the junction held 11 bases outside the gene matches. The CDR3 loop is CASSQERAGQGAFDEQFF. CDR3 in DNA: TGTGCCAGCAGCCAAGAGAGGGCGGGACAGGGGGCGTTCGATGAGCAGTTCTTC. Complete variable domain (other parts from reference TRBV14 and TRBJ2-1): EAGVTQFPSHSVIEKGQTVTLRCDPISGHDNLYWYRRVMGKEIKFLLHFVKESKQDESGMPNNRFLAERTGGTYSTLKVQPAELEDSGVYFCASSQERAGQGAFDEQFFGPGTRLTVL.

This clonotype was recorded at least ten times. The chain is built from TRBV4-1 and TRBJ2-1; no clear D. CDR1 is MGHRA and CDR2 is YSYEKL in the germline V gene. This CDR3 has 14 residues. The V end lost 6 bases, the J end lost 5 bases, and 14 bases lay between the germline ends. The CDR3 DNA reads as TGCGCCAGCAGTGTTGTCGGGTTTAACAATGAGCAGTTCTTC. Translated: CASSVVGFNNEQFF.

CDR3 in amino acids: CAISQVGFEGTGELFF. As DNA, the CDR3 is TGTGCCATCAGCCAAGTAGGGTTTGAGGGCACCGGGGAGCTGTTTTTT. The chain employs TRBV10-3 and TRBJ2-2; D may be TRBD2 (5 bases). The CDR3 extends over 16 amino acids. In germline, CDR1 is ENHRY, CDR2 SYGVKD. The germline V and J ends were trimmed by 6 bases and 4 bases, with 18 bases remaining between them.

This chain connects TRBV6-1 to TRBJ1-3; D unresolved. The CDR3 has 12 residues. From germline, CDR1 is MNHNS and CDR2 SASEGT. V gave up 6 bases and J gave up 1 base, with 4 bases separating them. The CDR3 sequence is CASRVSGNTIYF. DNA for the CDR3: TGTGCCAGCAGGGTATCTGGAAACACCATATATTTT.

The chain couples TRBV5-8 to TRBJ1-5, with D uncertain. Germline CDR1 is SGHTS and CDR2 is YDEGEE. This CDR3 has 11 amino acids. The V and J ends lost 1 base and 6 bases respectively, with 2 bases between them. The CDR3: CASSLFQPQHF. In nucleotides, the CDR3 is TGTGCCAGCAGCTTGTTTCAGCCCCAGCATTTT.

This clonotype turned up a few times. The chain links TRBV5-1 to TRBJ2-1, with 10 bases matching TRBD2. V was clipped by 0 bases and J by 6 bases; unmatched bases: 3. Germline assignment: CDR1 SGHRS and CDR2 YFSETQ. This CDR3 has 15 residues. CDR3 protein: CASSLAGLASNEQFF. The CDR3 DNA reads TGCGCCAGCAGCTTGGCGGGACTAGCGTCCAATGAGCAGTTCTTC. Complete variable domain (other parts from reference TRBV5-1 and TRBJ2-1): KAGVTQTPRYLIKTRGQQVTLSCSPISGHRSVSWYQQTPGQGLQFLFEYFSETQRNKGNFPGRFSGRQFSNSRSEMNVSTLELGDSALYLCASSLAGLASNEQFFGPGTRLTVL.

The rearrangement joins TRBV5-1 to TRBJ2-7; a possible D gene is TRBD1 (6 bases). The V end was cut by 0 bases, the J end by 4 bases, with 14 bases between. The CDR3 runs 15 residues. Per germline, CDR1 SGHRS and CDR2 YFSETQ. CDR3 region: CASSLAIGQKYEQYF. DNA of the CDR3: TGCGCCAGCAGCTTGGCGATCGGACAGAAGTACGAGCAGTACTTC.

This clonotype was detected a few times. This rearrangement joins TRBV5-1 to TRBJ2-1; 7 bases map to TRBD1. The germline CDR1 and CDR2 sequences are SGHRS and YFSETQ. The CDR3 contains 16 residues. V shed 0 bases, J shed 8 bases, and the junction held 11 bases outside the gene matches. The CDR3 here is CASSLGDRVVAYEQFF. CDR3 DNA sequence: TGCGCCAGCAGCTTGGGCGACAGGGTGGTGGCATATGAGCAGTTCTTC. Filled out from reference TRBV5-1 and TRBJ2-1, the complete variable domain reads KAGVTQTPRYLIKTRGQQVTLSCSPISGHRSVSWYQQTPGQGLQFLFEYFSETQRNKGNFPGRFSGRQFSNSRSEMNVSTLELGDSALYLCASSLGDRVVAYEQFFGPGTRLTVL.

This clonotype was detected only a few times. The chain uses TRBV29-1 and TRBJ1-2, with D possibly matching TRBD1 (6 bases). Per the germline V gene, CDR1 is SQVTM and CDR2 is ANQGSEA. The ends were cut back, 5 bases at V and 0 bases at J, with 7 bases in the middle. The length of the CDR3 is 12 residues. In nucleotides, the CDR3 is TGCAGCGTTCGGACAGCTAACTATGGCTACACCTTC. Translation gives CSVRTANYGYTF. Full variable domain (missing parts from reference TRBV29-1 and TRBJ1-2): SAVISQKPSRDICQRGTSLTIQCQVDSQVTMMFWYRQQPGQSLTLIATANQGSEATYESGFVIDKFPISRPNLTFSTLTVSNMSPEDSSIYLCSVRTANYGYTFGSGTRLTVV.

This clonotype was counted ten times or more. This chain connects TRBV7-2 to TRBJ2-5; 10 nucleotides line up with TRBD2. CDR1 is SGHTA and CDR2 is FQGNSA in the germline V gene. J lost 5 bases, V lost 4 bases, and 13 bases had no gene match. The CDR3 covers 17 residues. The CDR3 reads CASSSPGSLAGEETQYF. The CDR3 nucleotides read TGTGCCAGCAGCTCTCCTGGAAGCCTAGCGGGAGAGGAGACCCAGTACTTC.